These 26 T cell receptor beta chains were all obtained from the same sample, sequenced in a study of cytomegalovirus exposure and HLA in healthy donors. The PCR ran on 60 Vbeta and 13 Jbeta primers. The method was immunoSEQ multiplex PCR; TCRdb's version includes in-frame clones alone and lacks a portion of them. The sample shows under 200,000 clones, and under 6.5% sits with its ten largest clones. The specimen sequenced was PBMCs. These receptors all stem from a man aged 25 to 40 in good health and CMV-seronegative.

The chain is built from TRBV27 and TRBJ2-7; 10 positions match TRBD2. Germline V CDR1 and CDR2: MNHEY, SMNVEV (reference sequence). The trim removed 5 bases at V and 4 bases at J, leaving 8 bases unmatched. This CDR3 is 15 amino acids long. The CDR3: CASSKGTSVPYEQYF. In DNA, the CDR3 is TGTGCCAGCAGTAAAGGGACTAGCGTGCCATACGAGCAGTACTTC.

The V gene is TRBV6-5, the J gene TRBJ2-7, with 9 positions matching TRBD1. CDR3 size: 16 residues. Germline V lookup: CDR1 MNHEY, CDR2 SVGAGI. V was pared by 0 bases and J by 6 bases, with 9 bases of the junction left unmatched. The CDR3 coding sequence is TGTGCCAGCAGTTACTCGAGGCCGGGACAGGGAATCGAGCAGTACTTC. Translating it yields CASSYSRPGQGIEQYF.

The genes are TRBV6-1 and TRBJ2-1; perhaps TRBD1 as D (6 bases). V was trimmed by 2 bases and J by 7 bases, leaving 30 bases between them. The germline V gene has CDR1 MNHNS and CDR2 SASEGT. This CDR3 is 20 amino acids long. The CDR3 nucleotides are TGTGCCAGCAGTGAAAATGTCCTCGATGACAGGCTAGCTGCAAGGAATGAGCAGTTCTTC. Its translation: CASSENVLDDRLAARNEQFF.

The gene calls are TRBV5-4 and TRBJ2-5; D may be TRBD2 (6 bases). The germline V gene encodes CDR1 SGHNT and CDR2 YYREEE (reference sequence). CDR3 size: 14 residues. V lost 5 bases, J lost 7 bases, and 18 bases lay in between. The CDR3 sequence is CASRGAGSSRTQYF. CDR3 DNA sequence: TGTGCCAGCAGGGGCGCCGGGAGCTCACGGACCCAGTACTTC.

The V and J genes are TRBV4-1 and TRBJ2-7; the D gene is possibly TRBD1 (6 bases). The CDR3 has 15 amino acids. With 3 bases removed from V and 3 bases from J, the gap between germline ends came to 15 bases. Germline V CDR1 and CDR2: MGHRA, YSYEKL. The CDR3 protein is CASSQDLDSYYEQYF. In nucleotides, the CDR3 is TGCGCCAGCAGCCAGGACTTGGACAGTTACTACGAGCAGTACTTC.

The chain carries TRBV5-1 and TRBJ2-5, with a tentative D call TRBD2 (6 bases). Trimming pared 5 bases from V and 1 base from J, leaving 12 bases between. CDR3 size: 14 residues. Per germline, CDR1 SGHRS and CDR2 YFSETQ. DNA for the CDR3: TGCGCCAGCAGGGGAGGACACGCCCAAGAGACCCAGTACTTC. This codes for CASRGGHAQETQYF.

J is TRBJ2-7 and V is TRBV27, with 7 bases identical to TRBD2. Germline V gene data show CDR1 as MNHEY and CDR2 as SMNVEV (reference sequence). Losses at the gene ends were 2 bases for V and 2 bases for J; bases not matched to a gene: 6. This CDR3 region has 15 residues. The DNA for the CDR3 is TGTGCCAGCAGTTTAGGTAGCGGGTACCCCTACGAGCAGTACTTC. Protein sequence: CASSLGSGYPYEQYF.

The chain employs TRBV28 and TRBJ2-7; D gene uncertain. Germline V gene data show CDR1 as MDHEN and CDR2 as SYDVKM. The CDR3 has 12 residues. Trimming left V 6 bases short and J 2 bases short, with 8 bases between. CDR3 protein: CASSLNPYEQYF. CDR3 bases: TGTGCCAGCAGCCTAAACCCCTACGAGCAGTACTTC.

The CDR3 nucleotides are TGCGCCAGCAGCCAAGACCCCACTAGCGGGGTTGGGGATACGCAGTATTTT. Amino acids: CASSQDPTSGVGDTQYF. This chain joins TRBV4-3 and TRBJ2-3, with 10 bases lining up with TRBD2. V trimming: 0 bases; J trimming: 6 bases; junction bases outside the gene matches: 9. Germline values: CDR1 LGHNA, CDR2 YSLEER. CDR3 length: 17 amino acids.

The J gene is TRBJ1-4, the V gene TRBV7-9, with 9 bases lining up with TRBD1. This CDR3 has 16 residues. V dropped 3 bases and J dropped 5; count of bases not matched to a gene: 7. From germline, CDR1 is SEHNR and CDR2 FQNEAQ (reference sequence). The CDR3 nucleotides are TGTGCCAGCAGCTTCGGAACGGGACAGGGCAATGAAAAACTGTTTTTT. It translates to CASSFGTGQGNEKLFF.

The J gene is TRBJ2-3, the V gene TRBV27, with D tentatively TRBD1 (6 bases). The CDR3 sequence is 16 residues long. V was trimmed by 1 base and J by 5 bases, leaving 16 bases between them. Per germline, CDR1 MNHEY and CDR2 SMNVEV (reference sequence). The CDR3: CASSLLGALAGDTQYF. The CDR3 DNA is TGTGCCAGCAGTTTATTGGGGGCCTTGGCAGGAGATACGCAGTATTTT.

This chain links TRBV7-9 with TRBJ1-3, with a possible D match to TRBD1 (6 bases). CDR1 is SEHNR, CDR2 FQNEAQ, per germline (reference sequence). Trimming removed 2 bases at V and 5 bases at J, with 13 bases between. CDR3 length equals 15 residues. CDR3 in amino acids: CASSLTQDRRNTIYF. In nucleotides, the CDR3 is TGTGCCAGCAGCTTAACCCAAGACAGGAGAAACACCATATATTTT.

The chain employs TRBV27 and TRBJ2-5, with a tentative D call TRBD2 (5 bases). Germline assignment: CDR1 MNHEY and CDR2 SMNVEV (reference sequence). V gave up 2 bases and J gave up 5 bases, with 15 bases separating them. This CDR3 has 15 residues. In DNA, the CDR3 is TGTGCCAGCAGTTTAATCGTAGGGAGTTGGGAGACCCAGTACTTC. It encodes CASSLIVGSWETQYF.

The chain is built from TRBV2 and TRBJ2-3; 8 nucleotides agree with TRBD2. The germline gives CDR1 SNHLY, CDR2 FYNNEI. The CDR3 has 14 residues. V lost 9 bases to trimming and J lost 1 base; unmatched junction nucleotides: 6. The CDR3 loop is CASYSGVGTDTQYF. The CDR3 nucleotides are TGTGCCAGTTATAGCGGGGTCGGCACAGATACGCAGTATTTT.

As to this clone: The same CDR3 arises from other DNA sequences in this sample as well. This chain links TRBV10-3 with TRBJ2-7, with 8 nucleotides matching TRBD1. There are 15 residues in the CDR3. The germline CDR1 and CDR2 sequences are ENHRY and SYGVKD. V shed 2 bases and J 2 bases; nucleotides not matched to a gene: 5. The CDR3 reads CAISEPGQGTYEQYF. CDR3 nucleotides: TGTGCCATCAGTGAGCCCGGACAGGGAACCTACGAGCAGTACTTC.

The rearrangement links TRBV4-1 to TRBJ2-7, with TRBD2 as a possible D gene (5 bases). Germline values: CDR1 MGHRA, CDR2 YSYEKL. There are 15 residues in the CDR3. With 6 bases removed from V and 3 bases from J, the gap between germline ends came to 18 bases. In DNA, the CDR3 is TGCGCCAGCAGAACGACCGAGGCGGACTTCTACGAGCAGTACTTC. It yields the protein CASRTTEADFYEQYF.

The chain carries TRBV27 and TRBJ2-5, with D possibly TRBD2 on 6 matching bases. Deletions cut 7 bases from V and 8 bases from J, with 11 bases between. CDR3 length: 11 amino acids. The germline V gene has CDR1 MNHEY and CDR2 SMNVEV (reference sequence). CDR3 sequence reads: CASISAGTQYF. The DNA for the CDR3 is TGTGCCAGCATCTCGGCGGGAACCCAGTACTTC.

The chain links TRBV5-1 to TRBJ2-5, with 7 bases fitting TRBD1. This CDR3 region has 14 residues. CDR1 and CDR2 (germline): SGHRS, YFSETQ. After removal of 0 bases from V and 5 bases from J, the junction contained 4 bases not matched to a gene. CDR3 protein: CASSLGDRGETQYF. CDR3 nucleotide sequence: TGCGCCAGCAGCTTGGGGGACAGAGGGGAGACCCAGTACTTC.

This rearrangement joins TRBV6-5 to TRBJ2-2; a possible D gene is TRBD1 (6 bases). The V gene lost 0 bases and the J gene lost 0 bases, with 8 bases spanning the gap. Per the germline V gene, CDR1 is MNHEY and CDR2 is SVGAGI. This CDR3 comprises 16 residues. CDR3 sequence: CASSYSDSANTGELFF. In DNA, the CDR3 is TGTGCCAGCAGTTACTCGGACAGCGCGAACACCGGGGAGCTGTTTTTT.

The chain recombines TRBV4-2 with TRBJ2-2, with a weak D call TRBD1 (5 bases). V shed 2 bases and J shed 6 bases, with 16 bases lying between them. The CDR3 loop spans 16 amino acids. CDR1 and CDR2 from the germline V gene are LGHNA and YNFKEQ. CDR3 region: CASSQISGMVAGELFF. CDR3 nucleotides: TGTGCCAGCAGCCAAATTTCAGGGATGGTGGCCGGGGAGCTGTTTTTT.

The V and J genes are TRBV30 and TRBJ2-7; tentatively, D is TRBD2 (5 bases). CDR1 and CDR2 from the germline V gene are GTSNPN and SVGIG (reference sequence). Trimming removed 0 bases from V and 2 bases from J, with 14 bases in between. The CDR3 contains 15 residues. CDR3 protein: CAWSVGGVLAYEQYF. The CDR3, as DNA: TGTGCCTGGAGTGTAGGAGGCGTTCTAGCCTACGAGCAGTACTTC.

This sequence joins TRBV6-5 and TRBJ2-7, with a possible D match to TRBD1 (6 bases). CDR1 and CDR2 (germline): MNHEY, SVGAGI. The length of the CDR3 is 14 residues. The V and J ends lost 6 bases and 0 bases respectively, with 12 bases between them. CDR3 sequence: CASRSDRSSYEQYF. The CDR3 bases are TGTGCCAGCAGGTCTGACAGGAGCTCCTACGAGCAGTACTTC.

This chain links TRBV7-3 with TRBJ2-1, with 9 bases lining up with TRBD2. The CDR3 spans 15 residues. Germline V gene lookup returns CDR1 SGHTA and CDR2 FQGTGA. The ends lost 1 base at V and 5 bases at J; junction bases unmatched: 3. CDR3 region: CASSLMASGNNEQFF. In DNA form, the CDR3 reads TGTGCCAGCAGCTTAATGGCTAGCGGGAACAATGAGCAGTTCTTC.

This chain joins TRBV7-9 and TRBJ2-3, with D possibly matching TRBD2 (6 bases). V dropped 1 base and J dropped 3 bases, with 14 bases sitting between them. The CDR3 has 16 residues. Germline lookup yields CDR1 SEHNR and CDR2 FQNEAQ (reference sequence). CDR3 bases: TGTGCCAGCAGCTTAGAGGGCGGGGTGATAACAGATACGCAGTATTTT. Translating it yields CASSLEGGVITDTQYF.

The chain couples TRBV9 to TRBJ2-3; no reliable D call. The CDR3 is 14 residues long. Germline V gives CDR1 SGDLS, CDR2 YYNGEE. Trimming took 0 bases from V and 4 from J, leaving 9 bases between them. CDR3 in DNA: TGTGCCAGCAGCGTAGACGGGTTGGCAGATACGCAGTATTTT. Protein product: CASSVDGLADTQYF.

The genes are TRBV28 and TRBJ1-4; 12 bases match TRBD1. V dropped 6 bases and J dropped 8; count of bases not matched to a gene: 7. This CDR3 contains 15 residues. CDR1 and CDR2 (germline): MDHEN, SYDVKM. CDR3 nucleotides: TGTGCCAGCAGCTACGGGACAGGGGGCTGGGAAAAACTGTTTTTT. This translates into CASSYGTGGWEKLFF.